One TCR beta chain is described in this entry. Its antigen is currently not known. Base-call qualities are not available, and no considerably larger clone is one nucleotide away. At one collaborating source in Seattle, patients were enrolled during active infection and were followed longitudinally through the course of disease. Whole blood was collected in K2EDTA tubes by collaborating institutions according to the institutions' own protocols. Collaborator samples were shipped for TCRbeta analysis as frozen whole blood, isolated PBMCs, or DNA extracted from either sample type. Relative to germline, V is missing 4 bases and J is missing 3 bases, with 9 bases of the junction outside any gene match. Via the germline V gene (reference sequence), CDR1 is SGHNT and CDR2 YYREEE. The CDR3 spans 16 residues, from the cysteine through the phenylalanine. Only the CDR3 DNA is retained, 48 bases long and in frame from the first base.

This sample is part of a study of blood T cell repertoires in COVID-19 (dated by TCRdb to the early 2020s). Background for the entire study: The collaborator samples originated in the United States, Italy and Spain and spanned the acute and convalescent phases of COVID-19. The material from the prospective study consisted of cDNA or gDNA derived from T cells, B-cell-depleted T cells, or PBMCs. The dataset comprised deeply sampled blood TCRbeta repertoires from subjects exposed to, actively infected with, or recovered from COVID-19. The repertoires were released in a freely available public database meant as a resource for research on the immune response to SARS-CoV-2. Samples were obtained from the ongoing ImmuneRACE study (first 160 participants) and from over 1,000 subjects provided by 6 global collaborators. Sample metadata almost always included a de-identified subject ID, COVID-19 status, age in years and sex. Where HLA class I and class II types were available, the types were taken from metadata supplied by the sample provider, not from assay-based typing. The full study reports these points: How much clinical and demographic metadata was included differed by source and by participant, and the metadata was provided uncurated.

The immunoSEQ Assay, a bias-controlled multiplex PCR, was used to amplify TCRbeta CDR3 regions from genomic DNA. As for the authors' bioinformatics: Within the assay, amplification of reference gene primers was used to estimate how many nucleated cells each sample contained. To quantify the absolute abundance of each unique TCRbeta CDR3 rearrangement, sequence reads were collapsed and filtered. Productive Simpson clonality was computed per sample as the square root of Simpson's diversity index over productive rearrangements. The clones in this table, taken by TCRdb from immuneACCESS, are in-frame only. Not every clone is retained; where verified, under half of the shortfall comes from an unresolved V gene, and the cause of the rest is unknown. V and J calls plus clone size are reproduced from that table; the DNA served to infer D and trimming. In this sample the table shows about 95,000 clones, approximately 91% of which occur a single time. The top ten clonotypes cover around 5.2% of the sample.

The sequence was collected from a man in his sixties with COVID-19, enrolled during active disease. Sample: peripheral blood. The chain is encoded by TRBV5-4 joined to TRBJ1-2, with 10 bases aligning to TRBD1. The CDR3 protein sequence reads: CASSPPPGQGYYGYTF. Here is the DNA: TGTGCCAGCAGCCCCCCACCGGGACAGGGGTACTATGGCTACACCTTC.